The 9 T cell receptor beta chains below were found in one sample sequenced in a study of technical replicates of blood from a handful of donors. The table came from immunoSEQ multiplex PCR; TCRdb's copy has only in-frame clones and leaves some out. The repertoire has under 90,000 clones, approximately 94% of them found once; the top ten carry about 0.25%. Sequencing was carried out using T cells isolated from PBMCs. The receptors derive from a human donor in good health.

This rearrangement joins TRBV6-4 to TRBJ2-3; 7 bases align to TRBD2. The CDR3 spans 15 residues. Germline CDR1 is MRHNA and CDR2 is SNTAGT. The ends lost 4 bases at V and 2 bases at J; junction bases unmatched: 6. In nucleotides, the CDR3 is TGTGCCAGCAGTGTTACTAGCGAACCCACAGATACGCAGTATTTT. Translation: CASSVTSEPTDTQYF.

V and J are TRBV7-6 and TRBJ2-7; D perhaps matches TRBD2 (5 bases). The germline V and J ends were trimmed by 5 bases and 5 bases, with 25 bases remaining between them. The CDR3 covers 17 residues. Germline V gene lookup returns CDR1 SGHVS and CDR2 FNYEAQ. CDR3 sequence (DNA): TGTGCCAGCAGCCTGTCCTTTGGGAGCGCAAGCCCCCACGAGCAGTACTTC. Its translation: CASSLSFGSASPHEQYF.

The rearrangement links TRBV28 to TRBJ1-4, with D perhaps TRBD1 (6 bases). The ends were cut back, 6 bases at V and 7 bases at J, with 9 bases in the middle. This CDR3 spans 12 amino acids. The germline V gene encodes CDR1 MDHEN and CDR2 SYDVKM. The CDR3 loop is CASREGGEKLFF. Written as DNA, the CDR3 is TGTGCCAGCAGGGAAGGGGGTGAAAAACTGTTTTTT.

The chain recombines TRBV4-2 with TRBJ2-1, with D tentatively TRBD2 (5 bases). Trimming removed 2 bases at V and 5 bases at J, with 13 bases between. The CDR3 covers 15 residues. From germline, CDR1 is LGHNA and CDR2 YNFKEQ. Here the CDR3 reads CASSQSSGLHNEQFF. CDR3 DNA: TGTGCCAGCAGCCAATCGAGCGGTCTCCACAATGAGCAGTTCTTC.

The V call is TRBV19, the J call TRBJ1-5; TRBD1 agrees at 9 bases. Per the germline V gene, CDR1 is LNHDA and CDR2 is SQIVND (reference sequence). This CDR3 spans 16 amino acids. Trimming removed 6 bases from V and 3 bases from J; junction bases left unmatched: 9. This CDR3 is CASRFDRGYDNQPQHF. CDR3 bases: TGTGCCAGTAGATTCGACAGGGGGTATGACAATCAGCCCCAGCATTTT. Complete variable domain (other parts from reference TRBV19 and TRBJ1-5): DGGITQSPKYLFRKEGQNVTLSCEQNLNHDAMYWYRQDPGQGLRLIYYSQIVNDFQKGDIAEGYSVSREKKESFPLTVTSAQKNPTAFYLCASRFDRGYDNQPQHFGDGTRLSIL.

The chain links TRBV30 to TRBJ2-7; D ambiguous. The CDR3 spans 12 residues. Between the trimmed V and J ends, which lost 0 bases and 2 bases, there was a span of 5 bases. Germline lookup yields CDR1 GTSNPN and CDR2 SVGIG (reference sequence). The CDR3 is CAWSVHPYEQYF. CDR3 nucleotide sequence: TGTGCCTGGAGTGTCCATCCCTACGAGCAGTACTTC.

The chain uses TRBV7-9 and TRBJ1-4, with 11 bases aligning to TRBD1. CDR3 length equals 15 residues. Unmatched junction bases numbered 5, after V lost 4 bases and J lost 7 bases. Germline V gene lookup returns CDR1 SEHNR and CDR2 FQNEAQ (reference sequence). The CDR3 nucleotides are TGTGCCAGCAGCTCCGGGACAGGGGGTGGTGAAAAACTGTTTTTT. It codes for CASSSGTGGGEKLFF.

The CDR3 region has the DNA TGCAGCGCTCAACCGCCCGGGACAGGGGGAAATGAGCAGTTCTTC. This codes for CSAQPPGTGGNEQFF. This chain connects TRBV29-1 to TRBJ2-1; 11 bases are a match to TRBD1. The germline V gene has CDR1 SQVTM and CDR2 ANQGSEA. CDR3 length: 15 residues. V dropped 7 bases and J dropped 7; count of bases not matched to a gene: 12.

The V call is TRBV28, the J call TRBJ2-5; D perhaps matches TRBD1 (5 bases). V was cut by 5 bases and J by 1 base, with 11 bases left in between. CDR1 and CDR2 from the germline V gene are MDHEN and SYDVKM. This CDR3 spans 14 amino acids. The CDR3 reads CASSLGQIQETQYF. CDR3 coding DNA: TGTGCCAGCAGTCTAGGACAAATCCAAGAGACCCAGTACTTC. The full variable domain, in which reference TRBV28 and TRBJ2-5 provide the parts outside the CDR3, is DVKVTQSSRYLVKRTGEKVFLECVQDMDHENMFWYRQDPGLGLRLIYFSYDVKMKEKGDIPEGYSVSREKKERFSLILESASTNQTSMYLCASSLGQIQETQYFGPGTRLLVL.